The next 28 T cell receptor beta chains were all read from a single sample in a study of T cell responses to AZD1222 COVID-19 vaccine. Here immunoSEQ multiplex PCR was the method, and the copy in TCRdb shows in-frame clones only, minus some. The table records 100,000 to 150,000 clones, approximately 90% of them present only once. Sequencing used peripheral blood, obtained on day 0 of AZD1222 vaccination. All receptors derive from an adult in good health.

V usage is TRBV4-1 and J usage is TRBJ2-1; 7 nucleotides agree with TRBD2. Germline CDR1 is MGHRA and CDR2 is YSYEKL. V trimming: 0 bases; J trimming: 8 bases; junction bases outside the gene matches: 19. This CDR3 has 19 residues. For the CDR3, the DNA is TGCGCCAGCAGCCAAGAGGGGACCCTTGTTGCGGGAGCAATCTATGAGCAGTTCTTC. Translation: CASSQEGTLVAGAIYEQFF.

V is TRBV6-2 or TRBV6-3 and J is TRBJ2-3; D remains ambiguous. The CDR3 loop spans 14 amino acids. The V and J ends lost 2 bases and 3 bases respectively, with 9 bases between them. Germline CDR1 MNHEY, CDR2 SVGEGT. The CDR3 loop reads CASSYGITTDTQYF. The CDR3 DNA sequence: TGTGCCAGCAGTTACGGCATTACGACAGATACGCAGTATTTT.

The chain recombines TRBV29-1 with TRBJ1-1, with TRBD1 matching over 8 bases. V shed 7 bases, J shed 0 bases, and the junction held 7 bases outside the gene matches. The CDR3 is made up of 14 amino acids. Germline CDR1 reads SQVTM; CDR2 reads ANQGSEA. The CDR3 bases are TGCAGCGCGAGGACAGGGAATATGAACACTGAAGCTTTCTTT. It translates to CSARTGNMNTEAFF.

This chain links TRBV28 with TRBJ1-1; TRBD1 agrees at 8 bases. V shed 6 bases and J 6 bases; nucleotides not matched to a gene: 6. The CDR3 loop spans 13 amino acids. Germline values: CDR1 MDHEN, CDR2 SYDVKM. Here the CDR3 DNA reads TGTGCCAGCAGACGACAGGGGTTCGCTGAAGCTTTCTTT. It encodes CASRRQGFAEAFF.

The J gene is TRBJ2-1, the V gene TRBV10-3; 9 positions match TRBD2. Germline CDR1 and CDR2: ENHRY and SYGVKD. The CDR3 contains 15 residues. With V trimmed by 6 bases and J by 0 bases, 3 bases remained unmatched. This CDR3 is CAIRDSGSSYNEQFF. Written as DNA, the CDR3 is TGTGCCATCAGGGATAGCGGGAGCTCCTACAATGAGCAGTTCTTC.

The chain links TRBV28 to TRBJ2-1; no definite D call. Trimming pared 4 bases from V and 14 bases from J, leaving 15 bases between. Per germline, CDR1 MDHEN and CDR2 SYDVKM. The CDR3 is 12 residues long. The CDR3 DNA sequence: TGTGCCAGCAGTTGGAAAGGGTCTCTCAAGTTCTTC. It codes for CASSWKGSLKFF. Supplemented by reference TRBV28 and TRBJ2-1, the full variable domain reads DVKVTQSSRYLVKRTGEKVFLECVQDMDHENMFWYRQDPGLGLRLIYFSYDVKMKEKGDIPEGYSVSREKKERFSLILESASTNQTSMYLCASSWKGSLKFFGPGTRLTVL.

This chain connects TRBV7-9 to TRBJ2-2, with TRBD1 matching 9 bases. Germline CDR1 and CDR2: SEHNR and FQNEAQ (reference sequence). J was trimmed by 0 bases and V by 6 bases; bases with no gene match: 14. The CDR3 length is 19 residues. CDR3 residues: CASSQRGDRVLSNTGELFF. For the CDR3, the DNA is TGTGCCAGCAGTCAGAGGGGGGACAGGGTCCTTTCGAACACCGGGGAGCTGTTTTTT.

This sequence joins TRBV6-2 or TRBV6-3 and TRBJ2-7, with TRBD2 matching 9 bases. Germline lookup yields CDR1 MNHEY and CDR2 SVGEGT. The CDR3 loop spans 15 amino acids. The J segment lost 6 bases and the V segment lost 5 bases, leaving 11 bases of the junction unmatched. The CDR3 here is CASSPLGLAPSEQYF. CDR3 in DNA: TGTGCCAGCAGTCCCCTGGGACTAGCCCCCAGCGAGCAGTACTTC.

V is TRBV6-6 and J is TRBJ1-2, with D possibly TRBD1 on 5 matching bases. V lost 6 bases and J 5 bases, leaving 13 bases between the germline ends. This CDR3 comprises 13 residues. CDR1 and CDR2 from the germline V gene are MNHNY and SVGAGI (reference sequence). Written as DNA, the CDR3 is TGTGCCAGCAGCCCGTCAGAGGGGTATGGCTACACCTTC. It encodes CASSPSEGYGYTF.

The J gene is TRBJ1-1, the V gene TRBV5-8, with TRBD1 identical over 8 bases. CDR1 and CDR2 (germline): SGHTS, YDEGEE. The CDR3 extends over 15 amino acids. J was trimmed by 11 bases and V by 4 bases; bases with no gene match: 16. The CDR3 spells CASSRFGTGFVEAFF. CDR3 DNA sequence: TGTGCCAGCAGCCGATTCGGGACAGGCTTCGTAGAGGCTTTCTTT.

V usage is TRBV9 and J usage is TRBJ1-1; D is uncertain. V was shortened by 0 bases and J by 0 bases, with 6 bases between the two germline ends. The CDR3 is 14 amino acids. From germline, CDR1 is SGDLS and CDR2 YYNGEE. Here the CDR3 DNA reads TGTGCCAGCAGCGTAGTTGGCCTGAACACTGAAGCTTTCTTT. Residues: CASSVVGLNTEAFF.

V is TRBV7-2 and J is TRBJ2-1; 7 bases are a match to TRBD1. V trimming: 4 bases; J trimming: 0 bases; junction bases outside the gene matches: 6. Germline CDR1 is SGHTA and CDR2 is FQGNSA. The CDR3 has 16 amino acids. This chain's CDR3 is CASSSLTGISYNEQFF. CDR3 DNA: TGTGCCAGCAGCTCACTGACAGGGATCTCCTACAATGAGCAGTTCTTC. The variable domain in full, with the rest retrieved from reference TRBV7-2 and TRBJ2-1, is GAGVSQSPSNKVTEKGKDVELRCDPISGHTALYWYRQSLGQGLEFLIYFQGNSAPDKSGLPSDRFSAERTGGSVSTLTIQRTQQEDSAVYLCASSSLTGISYNEQFFGPGTRLTVL.

This chain uses TRBV6-1 with TRBJ1-2; D might be TRBD1 (6 bases). In germline, CDR1 is MNHNS, CDR2 SASEGT. Trimming cost V 2 bases and J 1 base, with 11 bases left between them. The CDR3 totals 15 residues. CDR3 protein: CASSETGAINYGYTF. CDR3 nucleotide sequence: TGTGCCAGCAGTGAAACGGGGGCAATTAACTATGGCTACACCTTC.

This chain joins TRBV28 and TRBJ2-7, with unresolved D. The germline V and J ends were trimmed by 2 bases and 3 bases, with 5 bases remaining between them. This CDR3 comprises 12 residues. Germline V gene sequence: CDR1 MDHEN, CDR2 SYDVKM. CDR3 coding DNA: TGTGCCAGCAGTTTAGTTAACTACGAGCAGTACTTC. This encodes CASSLVNYEQYF.

The rearrangement uses TRBV28 and TRBJ1-2; D possibly corresponds to TRBD1 (5 bases). Per the germline V gene, CDR1 is MDHEN and CDR2 is SYDVKM. The length of the CDR3 is 12 residues. The ends were cut back, 9 bases at V and 10 bases at J, with 18 bases in the middle. The CDR3 DNA reads as TGTGCCAGTTCCCGCGGGACTCGAGACTACACCTTC. It specifies CASSRGTRDYTF.

This clone was seen only once. V gene TRBV19 combines with J gene TRBJ1-1; D is possibly TRBD1 (5 bases). The CDR3 sequence is 12 residues long. The V and J ends lost 5 bases and 13 bases respectively, with 17 bases between them. Germline-derived CDR1 and CDR2 are LNHDA and SQIVND (reference sequence). CDR3 sequence reads: CASSLLTGRVFF. In DNA, the CDR3 is TGTGCCAGTAGTTTACTAACAGGACGGGTTTTCTTT.

The chain recombines TRBV3-1 (or the pseudogene TRBV3-2) with TRBJ2-5, with TRBD2 identical over 7 bases. The J segment lost 2 bases and the V segment lost 3 bases, leaving 0 bases of the junction unmatched. CDR1 is LGHDT and CDR2 is YNNKEL in the germline V gene (reference sequence). The CDR3 has 13 amino acids. The CDR3 loop reads CASSQGGQETQYF. For the CDR3, the DNA is TGTGCCAGCAGCCAGGGAGGGCAAGAGACCCAGTACTTC.

V is TRBV2 and J is TRBJ1-1, with D possibly matching TRBD1 (5 bases). V lost 0 bases, J lost 3 bases, and 20 bases lay in between. The CDR3 has 18 residues. Per the germline V gene, CDR1 is SNHLY and CDR2 is FYNNEI. This CDR3 is CASSEAMAGRLRDTEAFF. The CDR3 DNA is TGTGCCAGCAGTGAAGCGATGGCAGGGAGGTTACGCGACACTGAAGCTTTCTTT.

The V gene is TRBV11-3, the J gene TRBJ2-1; TRBD2 is a possible D gene (6 bases). The germline gives CDR1 SGHNT, CDR2 YENEEA. This CDR3 has 17 residues. The V end lost 1 base, the J end lost 0 bases, and 13 bases lay between the germline ends. The CDR3 region is CASSLGRGLTSYNEQFF. The DNA of the CDR3 is TGTGCCAGCAGCTTAGGCCGGGGGTTGACCTCCTACAATGAGCAGTTCTTC.

This clone turned up a few times. The J gene is TRBJ2-7, the V gene TRBV27; D possibly matches TRBD1 or TRBD2 (5 bases each). Germline V CDR1 and CDR2: MNHEY, SMNVEV (reference sequence). The V end lost 6 bases, the J end lost 0 bases, and 12 bases lay between the germline ends. The CDR3 covers 14 residues. The CDR3 nucleotides are TGTGCCAGCAGGACCACCGGGGCCTCCTACGAGCAGTACTTC. Protein product: CASRTTGASYEQYF.

This chain uses TRBV3-1 (or the pseudogene TRBV3-2) with TRBJ1-2; a weak D match, TRBD1 (6 bases). Trimming cost V 1 base and J 6 bases, with 9 bases left between them. This CDR3 comprises 13 residues. Germline CDR1 LGHDT, CDR2 YNNKEL (reference sequence). The CDR3 protein is CASSQGGAHGYTF. DNA of the CDR3: TGTGCCAGCAGCCAAGGGGGGGCCCATGGCTACACCTTC.

This chain uses TRBV5-1 with TRBJ2-2; D gene unclear. Germline lookup yields CDR1 SGHRS and CDR2 YFSETQ. V lost 0 bases to trimming and J lost 4 bases, with 10 bases between them. This CDR3 is 15 amino acids long. CDR3 sequence reads: CASSLESGTTGELFF. The CDR3 nucleotides read TGCGCCAGCAGCTTGGAGTCCGGCACCACCGGGGAGCTGTTTTTT.

The chain combines TRBV19 with TRBJ1-1, with D unresolved. With 3 bases removed from V and 4 bases from J, the gap between germline ends came to 15 bases. The CDR3 is 15 amino acids. Germline assignment: CDR1 LNHDA and CDR2 SQIVND (reference sequence). CDR3 sequence: CASSMRKAPRTEAFF. DNA of the CDR3: TGTGCCAGTAGTATGAGAAAAGCCCCACGCACTGAAGCTTTCTTT.

V usage is TRBV6-5 and J usage is TRBJ1-4; no clear D. This CDR3 is 14 amino acids long. Germline V gene lookup returns CDR1 MNHEY and CDR2 SVGAGI. V was trimmed by 6 bases and J by 4 bases, leaving 12 bases between them. The CDR3 bases are TGTGCCAGCAGGTTGACCACCCGTAATGAAAAACTGTTTTTT. Translation gives CASRLTTRNEKLFF.

This clone was observed once. J is TRBJ2-5 and V is TRBV19, with no clear D. The CDR3 is 12 residues long. The germline CDR1 and CDR2 sequences are LNHDA and SQIVND (reference sequence). V gave up 5 bases and J gave up 2 bases, with 6 bases separating them. The CDR3 region is CASSAQQETQYF. The CDR3 DNA reads TGTGCCAGTAGTGCGCAGCAAGAGACCCAGTACTTC.

The rearrangement links TRBV28 to TRBJ1-2; 9 nucleotides align to TRBD1. Germline loops: CDR1 MDHEN, CDR2 SYDVKM. The CDR3 has 14 residues. Trimming took 6 bases from V and 2 from J; bases not matched to a gene: 4. The CDR3 nucleotides read TGTGCCAGCAGCTTGGGACAGGGAAACTATGGCTACACCTTC. It encodes CASSLGQGNYGYTF.

This chain joins TRBV10-2 and TRBJ1-5; TRBD1 matches at 11 bases. V lost 2 bases to trimming and J lost 7 bases; unmatched junction nucleotides: 4. The germline V gene has CDR1 WSHSY and CDR2 SAAADI. This CDR3 is built from 15 residues. The CDR3 loop is CASSEGQGAGQPQHF. The CDR3 DNA reads as TGCGCCAGCAGTGAGGGACAGGGGGCAGGACAGCCCCAGCATTTT.

V usage is TRBV30 and J usage is TRBJ1-6; D is uncertain. Trimming removed 5 bases from V and 8 bases from J, with 13 bases in between. Germline V gene data show CDR1 as GTSNPN and CDR2 as SVGIG (reference sequence). This CDR3 is 13 amino acids long. The CDR3 coding sequence is TGTGCCTGGTGCGGAGACGGTTATTCACCCCTCCACTTT. Translation: CAWCGDGYSPLHF.